The clone carrying this T cell receptor beta chain was seen at least ten times. What it binds is not known. This sample was taken from a study of T cells in Graves' hyperthyroidism and ophthalmopathy. Over 18 months, lack of ophthalmopathy progression marked Graves' hyperthyroidism as stable. The CDR3 length is 13 residues. Trimming left V 3 bases short and J 3 bases short, with 9 bases between. Per the germline V gene, CDR1 is LNHNV and CDR2 is YYDKDF (reference sequence). Using RNA transcripts as the source, TCR beta CDR3 regions were amplified. In the first-round RT-PCR of the TCR CDR3, the HTBI primer set was used. TCRdb redid the calling of the multiplex PCR reads with MiXCR, one entry per CDR3 protein. Here the sample spans a few hundred thousand distinct CDR3 sequences, 40% to 55% being singletons. General study points: The model predicted ophthalmopathy a median approximately 6 months before onset. Most thyroid clonotypes that were expanded above 0.001 also turned up in blood.

The specimen sequenced was peripheral blood or thyroid tissue (not recorded which). This sequence originates from a woman aged 18-30 years with Graves' hyperthyroidism. The chain uses TRBV15 and TRBJ2-7; D not resolved. CDR3 in amino acids: CATSSKQGYEQYF. The CDR3 DNA is TGTGCCACCAGCAGTAAACAAGGCTACGAGCAGTACTTC.